The 23 T cell receptor beta chains listed next were all sequenced from one sample in a study of shared clonotypes between healthy human individuals. Generated by immunoSEQ multiplex PCR, the TCRdb table keeps only in-frame clones and is missing some. The table lists around 690,000 clones, roughly 87% of them singletons. Sequencing used memory CD8+ T cells from PBMCs. Regarding subset: CD45RO+ cells pooled with CCR7-negative TemRA cells. Every receptor here comes from a man in his late teens or twenties in good health. Some clones in this sample may be carry-over from other donors' samples.

The rearrangement links TRBV5-6 to TRBJ2-1, with a tentative D call TRBD2 (5 bases). The ends were cut back, 0 bases at V and 8 bases at J, with 12 bases in the middle. Germline V CDR1 and CDR2: SGHDT, YYEEEE. There are 14 residues in the CDR3. DNA for the CDR3: TGTGCCAGCAGCTTGGCCCGGGGTTGGCATGAGCAGTTCTTC. Amino acids: CASSLARGWHEQFF.

The CDR3 DNA sequence: TGTGCCAGCAGACAACCGGGACAGGGCATGAACACTGAAGCTTTCTTT. Translating gives CASRQPGQGMNTEAFF. The V call is TRBV6-6, the J call TRBJ1-1; TRBD1 matches at 9 bases. The V segment lost 6 bases and the J segment 0 bases; nucleotides outside the gene matches: 8. CDR1 and CDR2 from the germline V gene are MNHNY and SVGAGI (reference sequence). This CDR3 is 16 amino acids long.

V usage is TRBV30 and J usage is TRBJ2-2; 9 bases are a match to TRBD2. The CDR3 length is 16 residues. The V and J ends lost 7 bases and 3 bases, in that order; junction bases with no gene match: 12. Germline-derived CDR1 and CDR2 are GTSNPN and SVGIG (reference sequence). CDR3 bases: TGTGCCTATGAAACCAGCGGGAGGATCGACACCGGGGAGCTGTTTTTT. It codes for CAYETSGRIDTGELFF.

The chain carries TRBV7-2 and TRBJ1-2; D call uncertain. Germline values: CDR1 SGHTA, CDR2 FQGNSA. The CDR3 runs to 15 residues. The germline V and J ends were trimmed by 1 base and 0 bases, with 9 bases remaining between them. CDR3 residues: CASSLEVRANYGYTF. The CDR3 bases are TGTGCCAGCAGCTTAGAGGTCAGAGCTAACTATGGCTACACCTTC.

This chain uses TRBV6-1 with TRBJ2-1; no reliable D call. The V gene's germline CDR1 is MNHNS and CDR2 SASEGT. CDR3 length: 13 amino acids. V gave up 3 bases and J gave up 3 bases, with 6 bases separating them. The CDR3: CASSEVYYNEQFF. Here the CDR3 DNA reads TGTGCCAGCAGTGAGGTCTACTACAATGAGCAGTTCTTC.

With regard to this clone: Other DNA sequences of this sample code for an identical CDR3. The chain carries TRBV6-5 and TRBJ2-2; D ambiguous. The CDR3 is made up of 11 amino acids. Per germline, CDR1 MNHEY and CDR2 SVGAGI. V lost 6 bases and J lost 5, with 4 bases in between. CDR3: CASSGTGELFF. In nucleotides, the CDR3 is TGTGCCAGCAGCGGTACCGGGGAGCTGTTTTTT.

The rearrangement joins TRBV6-5 to TRBJ2-7; the D gene is possibly TRBD2 (5 bases). CDR1 and CDR2 from the germline V gene are MNHEY and SVGAGI. This CDR3 is built from 14 residues. The V gene lost 4 bases and the J gene lost 3 bases, with 13 bases spanning the gap. The CDR3 nucleotides are TGTGCCAGCAGTTTCGGGGAAAGATACTACGAGCAGTACTTC. This sequence encodes CASSFGERYYEQYF.

The chain recombines TRBV6-1 with TRBJ2-7; the D gene is possibly TRBD2 (6 bases). V shed 5 bases and J shed 2 bases, with 13 bases lying between them. The CDR3 has 14 amino acids. Per the germline V gene, CDR1 is MNHNS and CDR2 is SASEGT. The CDR3 DNA reads TGTGCCAGCAGTCTCCGCCGGGAGACCTACGAGCAGTACTTC. Its translation: CASSLRRETYEQYF.

The V gene is TRBV6-1, the J gene TRBJ2-7; 10 bases are shared with TRBD2. This CDR3 has 16 residues. Germline V gene lookup returns CDR1 MNHNS and CDR2 SASEGT. The ends lost 2 bases at V and 4 bases at J; junction bases unmatched: 8. CDR3 coding DNA: TGTGCCAGCAGTGAACGTGCTAGCGGGAGTTTGTACGAGCAGTACTTC. It translates to CASSERASGSLYEQYF.

The count of this clone is one. The V call is TRBV27, the J call TRBJ1-2, with 7 bases matching TRBD1. The CDR3 covers 19 residues. With 6 bases clipped from V and 0 bases from J, the junction kept 19 bases outside the gene matches. CDR1 is MNHEY, CDR2 SMNVEV, per germline (reference sequence). This chain's CDR3 is CASSPSSRGQTITNYGYTF. CDR3 coding DNA: TGTGCCAGCAGCCCAAGCTCTCGGGGACAGACCATAACTAACTATGGCTACACCTTC.

The J gene is TRBJ2-1, the V gene TRBV28; D is undetermined. V lost 6 bases, J lost 0 bases, and 12 bases lay in between. The CDR3 spans 15 residues. Germline assignment: CDR1 MDHEN and CDR2 SYDVKM. DNA of the CDR3: TGTGCCAGCAGCCTAAGCGAGAGCTCCTACAATGAGCAGTTCTTC. Encoded protein: CASSLSESSYNEQFF.

The chain uses TRBV7-9 and TRBJ1-1; 7 bases match TRBD1. This CDR3 is built from 15 residues. V lost 3 bases to trimming and J lost 1 base; unmatched junction nucleotides: 5. Germline loops: CDR1 SEHNR, CDR2 FQNEAQ (reference sequence). CDR3 sequence reads: CASSLRGHGNTEAFF. In DNA form, the CDR3 reads TGTGCCAGCAGCTTGAGGGGGCACGGGAACACTGAAGCTTTCTTT.

The chain uses TRBV10-3 and TRBJ1-5; D call uncertain. Germline CDR1 ENHRY, CDR2 SYGVKD. The CDR3 sequence is 15 residues long. The V gene lost 0 bases and the J gene lost 4 bases, with 10 bases spanning the gap. DNA for the CDR3: TGTGCCATCAGTGAGTCATATCAGAGGAATCAGCCCCAGCATTTT. This translates into CAISESYQRNQPQHF.

In nucleotides, the CDR3 is TGTGCCAGCAGCGGACCAAGGGGAATGAACATTCAGTACTTC. This codes for CASSGPRGMNIQYF. The V call is TRBV7-9, the J call TRBJ2-4; tentatively, D is TRBD1 (5 bases). Germline values: CDR1 SEHNR, CDR2 FQNEAQ (reference sequence). V gave up 5 bases and J gave up 7 bases, with 15 bases separating them. There are 14 residues in the CDR3.

This clone has just a few counts. This chain connects TRBV19 to TRBJ2-7; TRBD1 matches 8 bases. In germline, CDR1 is LNHDA, CDR2 SQIVND (reference sequence). This CDR3 is 15 amino acids long. Losses at the gene ends were 4 bases for V and 0 bases for J; bases not matched to a gene: 5. CDR3 bases: TGTGCCAGTAGTACCCGGACAGGGAACTCCTACGAGCAGTACTTC. It encodes CASSTRTGNSYEQYF.

The DNA of the CDR3 is TGTGCCAGCAGCTTAGTCTGGCTAGCGGGAGCTTTGGGCACAGATACGCAGTATTTT. This codes for CASSLVWLAGALGTDTQYF. The chain links TRBV11-2 to TRBJ2-3; 10 bases are shared with TRBD2. The CDR3 sequence is 19 residues long. Germline loops: CDR1 SGHAT, CDR2 FQNNGV. V lost 1 base to trimming and J lost 1 base; unmatched junction nucleotides: 11.

There are many counts of this clone. The chain has TRBV7-8 and TRBJ1-1, with unresolved D. The V end lost 3 bases, the J end lost 4 bases, and 9 bases lay between the germline ends. CDR1 is SGHVS, CDR2 FQNEAQ, per germline. CDR3 length: 13 amino acids. This CDR3 is CASSLDLLTEAFF. The CDR3 DNA reads TGTGCCAGCAGCTTGGATCTGCTCACTGAAGCTTTCTTT.

On this clone: Since a much larger clone is just one base distant, this may be a read error. The chain combines TRBV10-3 with TRBJ2-3; 10 bases are shared with TRBD2. CDR1 and CDR2 (germline): ENHRY, SYGVKD. The junction had 4 bases not matched to a gene; V was cut back by 4 bases and J by 3 bases. The CDR3 contains 15 residues. As DNA, the CDR3 is TGTGCCATCAGTGTGGCTAGCGGGAGTACAGATACGCAGTATTTT. Translation gives CAISVASGSTDTQYF.

The chain recombines TRBV27 with TRBJ2-4, with D tentatively TRBD2 (7 bases). Looked up from germline, CDR1 is MNHEY and CDR2 is SMNVEV (reference sequence). CDR3 length: 15 residues. The V end was cut by 2 bases, the J end by 3 bases, with 11 bases between. The CDR3 protein is CASSLGGGHKNIQYF. Written as DNA, the CDR3 is TGTGCCAGCAGTTTAGGGGGGGGACACAAAAACATTCAGTACTTC.

DNA for the CDR3: TGCGCCAGCAGTCGGACGGTGGGTGTAAGCTCCTACAATGAGCAGTTCTTC. This sequence encodes CASSRTVGVSSYNEQFF. V is TRBV10-2 and J is TRBJ2-1; D uncertain. V was clipped by 5 bases and J by 0 bases, with 17 bases between them. Germline V gene sequence: CDR1 WSHSY, CDR2 SAAADI. This CDR3 region has 17 residues.

The rearrangement links TRBV5-1 to TRBJ2-2; 8 bases are shared with TRBD2. The germline V gene has CDR1 SGHRS and CDR2 YFSETQ. This CDR3 has 16 amino acids. V was pared by 4 bases and J by 4 bases, with 9 bases of the junction left unmatched. The CDR3 loop is CASSITAGAGTGELFF. In DNA form, the CDR3 reads TGCGCCAGCAGCATTACAGCGGGAGCGGGCACCGGGGAGCTGTTTTTT.

The chain links TRBV25-1 to TRBJ1-1, with D perhaps TRBD1 (5 bases). This CDR3 region has 14 residues. V was shortened by 1 base and J by 4 bases, with 10 bases between the two germline ends. Germline lookup yields CDR1 MGHDK and CDR2 SYGVNS. The CDR3 nucleotides read TGTGCCAGCAGTGAATCGGAGGGACTCACTGAAGCTTTCTTT. Amino acid sequence: CASSESEGLTEAFF.

As regards this clone: A read error is possible here, since a much larger clone lies one base away. The same CDR3 arises from other DNA sequences in this sample as well. The J gene is TRBJ2-2, the V gene TRBV9; no clear D. The V end lost 4 bases, the J end lost 4 bases, and 2 bases lay between the germline ends. CDR1 and CDR2 (germline): SGDLS, YYNGEE. The CDR3 runs to 11 residues. CDR3 protein: CASSSTGELFF. The CDR3 DNA sequence: TGTGCCAGCAGCTCCACCGGGGAGCTGTTTTTT.